This T cell receptor beta chain was observed in a study of response to subunit inactivated influenza vaccine. The study's findings and limits: Authors suggested seasonal influenza vaccinations each recruit few new T cells.

As for this clonotype: Its specificity is not known.

TCRdb analysed the RT-PCR reads with MiXCR anew, one entry per CDR3 protein. This table has 400,000 to 650,000 distinct CDR3 sequences, 7.2% appearing once. The CDR3 has 17 amino acids. CDR1 SGHTA and CDR2 FQGNSA come from the germline V gene. V shed 1 base and J 0 bases; nucleotides not matched to a gene: 6. The source was PBMCs from blood, collected roughly 24 months after vaccination. The clonotype comes from a man aged 45-69 years who received an inactivated influenza vaccine. The chain uses TRBV7-2 and TRBJ1-3; 7 positions match TRBD1. The CDR3 here is CASSLGQGTHSGNTIYF. CDR3 coding DNA: TGTGCCAGCAGCTTAGGACAGGGAACTCACTCTGGAAACACCATATATTTT.